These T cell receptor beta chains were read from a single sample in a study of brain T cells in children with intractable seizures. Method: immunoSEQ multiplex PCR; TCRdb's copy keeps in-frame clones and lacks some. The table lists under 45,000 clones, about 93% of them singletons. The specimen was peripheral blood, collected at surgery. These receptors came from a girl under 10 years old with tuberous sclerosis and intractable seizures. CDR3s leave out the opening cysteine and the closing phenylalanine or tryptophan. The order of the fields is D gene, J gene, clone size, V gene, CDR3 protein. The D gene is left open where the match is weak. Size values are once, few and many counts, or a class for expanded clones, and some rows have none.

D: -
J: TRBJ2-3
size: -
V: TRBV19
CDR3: ASSITGSNTDTQY

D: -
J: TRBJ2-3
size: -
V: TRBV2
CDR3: ASSEEVLPTSTDTQY

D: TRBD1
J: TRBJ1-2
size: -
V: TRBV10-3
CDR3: AISEQEGAWGYT

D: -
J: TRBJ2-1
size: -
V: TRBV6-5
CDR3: ASLGWGEQF

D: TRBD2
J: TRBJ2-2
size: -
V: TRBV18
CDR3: ASSPASGGTGELF

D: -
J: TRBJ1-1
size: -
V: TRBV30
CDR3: AWTRTSNTEAF

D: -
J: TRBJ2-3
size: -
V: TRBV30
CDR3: ARVGGQGPDTQY

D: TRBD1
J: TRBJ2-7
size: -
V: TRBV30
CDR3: AWSIGQGSEQY

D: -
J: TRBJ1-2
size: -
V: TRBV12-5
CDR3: ASGLDARRNYGYT

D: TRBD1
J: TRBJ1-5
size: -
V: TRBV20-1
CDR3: SASGQGGNQPQH

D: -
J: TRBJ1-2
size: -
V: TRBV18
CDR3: ASSIDRRGYGYT

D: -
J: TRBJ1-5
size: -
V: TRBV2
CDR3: ASALQGAPGNQPQH

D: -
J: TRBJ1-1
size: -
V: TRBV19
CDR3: ASEQGNTEAF

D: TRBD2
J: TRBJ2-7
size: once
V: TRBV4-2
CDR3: ASSQDALAGIRTYEQY

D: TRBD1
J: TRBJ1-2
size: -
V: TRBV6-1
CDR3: ASSDTGVGYT

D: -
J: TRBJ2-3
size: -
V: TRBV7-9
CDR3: ASTGGAGTDTQY

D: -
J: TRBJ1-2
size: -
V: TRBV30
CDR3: AWVGAAAGYT

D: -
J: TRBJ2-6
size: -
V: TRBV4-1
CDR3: ASSSGAISGANVLT

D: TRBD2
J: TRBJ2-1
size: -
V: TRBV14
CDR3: ASSQWGGSFSYNEQF

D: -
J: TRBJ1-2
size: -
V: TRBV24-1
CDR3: ATSDSGGANYGYT

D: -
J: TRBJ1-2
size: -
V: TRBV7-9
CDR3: ASSLGSYGYT

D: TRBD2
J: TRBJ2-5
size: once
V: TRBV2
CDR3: ASTEGRGVATQY

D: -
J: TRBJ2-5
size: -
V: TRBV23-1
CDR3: ASSQGDTKQETQY

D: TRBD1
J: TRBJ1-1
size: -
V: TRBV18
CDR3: ASSPGQGEAF

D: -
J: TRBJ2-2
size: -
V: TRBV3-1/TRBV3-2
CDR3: ASSQGVGDGTGELF

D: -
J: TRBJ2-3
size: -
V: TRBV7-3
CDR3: ASSSVSGGGLTDTQY

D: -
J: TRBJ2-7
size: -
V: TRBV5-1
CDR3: ASSFKGGLSYEQY

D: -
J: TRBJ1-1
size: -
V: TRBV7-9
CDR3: ASSYSRNTEAF

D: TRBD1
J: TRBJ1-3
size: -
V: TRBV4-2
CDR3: ASSHAVTGGRSGNTIY

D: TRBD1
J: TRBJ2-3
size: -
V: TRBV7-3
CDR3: ASSRTGTDTQY

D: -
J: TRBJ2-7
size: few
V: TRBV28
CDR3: ASSQNYEQY

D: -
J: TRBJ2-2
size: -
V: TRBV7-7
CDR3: ASRVSNTGELF

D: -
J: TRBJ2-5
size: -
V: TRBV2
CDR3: ASRVGGTQY

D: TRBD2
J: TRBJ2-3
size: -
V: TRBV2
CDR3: ASMRRGGGDTQY

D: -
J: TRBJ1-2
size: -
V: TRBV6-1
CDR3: ASSEVVLYGYT

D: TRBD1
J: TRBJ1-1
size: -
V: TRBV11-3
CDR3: ASSLTGGNTEAF

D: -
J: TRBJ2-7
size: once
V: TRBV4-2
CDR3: ASSQVQGRY

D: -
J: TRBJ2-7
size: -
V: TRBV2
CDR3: ASSEGRVGRCLSYEQY

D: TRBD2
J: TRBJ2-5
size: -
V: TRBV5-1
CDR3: AGGAGGRQETQY

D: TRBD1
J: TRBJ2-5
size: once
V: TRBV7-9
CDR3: ASSLGQGSLVFQY

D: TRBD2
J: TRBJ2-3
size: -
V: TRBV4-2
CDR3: ASNQDPSGTDTQY

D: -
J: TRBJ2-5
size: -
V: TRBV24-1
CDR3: ATSRDHVGNQY

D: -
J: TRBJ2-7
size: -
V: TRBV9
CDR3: ASSVGANGRYEQY

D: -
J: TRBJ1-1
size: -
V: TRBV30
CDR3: AWSVSTAGGAF